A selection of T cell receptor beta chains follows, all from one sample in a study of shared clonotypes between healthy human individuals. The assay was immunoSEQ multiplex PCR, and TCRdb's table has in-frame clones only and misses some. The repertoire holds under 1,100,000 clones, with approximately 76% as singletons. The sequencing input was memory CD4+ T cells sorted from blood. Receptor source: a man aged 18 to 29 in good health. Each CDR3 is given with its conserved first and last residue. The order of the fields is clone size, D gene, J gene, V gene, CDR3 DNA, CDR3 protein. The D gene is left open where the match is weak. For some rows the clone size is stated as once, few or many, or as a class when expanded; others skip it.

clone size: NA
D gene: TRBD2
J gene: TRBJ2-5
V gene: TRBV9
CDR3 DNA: TGTGCCAGCTCCACCGGGGGGATTGAGACCCAGTACTTC
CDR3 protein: CASSTGGIETQYF

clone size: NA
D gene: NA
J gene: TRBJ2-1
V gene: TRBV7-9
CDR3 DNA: TGTGCCAGCAGCTTAGAATATACAGTGGAGCAGTTCTTC
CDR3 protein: CASSLEYTVEQFF

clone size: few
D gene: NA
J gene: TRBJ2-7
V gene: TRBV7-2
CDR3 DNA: TGCGAAAAAGAGGGCCCTATCTACGAGCAGTACTTC
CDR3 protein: CEKEGPIYEQYF

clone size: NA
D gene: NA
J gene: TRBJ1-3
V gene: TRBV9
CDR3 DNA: TGTGCCAGCAGCGCACTCCCTGGAAACACCATATATTTT
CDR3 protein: CASSALPGNTIYF

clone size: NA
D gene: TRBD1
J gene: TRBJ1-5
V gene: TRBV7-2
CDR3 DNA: TGTGCCAGCAGCCGGGACAGGGTTCAGCCCCAGCATTTT
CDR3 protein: CASSRDRVQPQHF

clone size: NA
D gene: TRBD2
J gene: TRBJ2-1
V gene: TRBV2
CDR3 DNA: TGTGCCAGCAGGGGCGGACTAGGACCGGGTGAGCAGTTCTTC
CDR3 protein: CASRGGLGPGEQFF

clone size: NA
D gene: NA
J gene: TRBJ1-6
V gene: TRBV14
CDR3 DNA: TGTGCCAGCAGCCCGGACTCTGCTTCACCCCTCCACTTT
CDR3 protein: CASSPDSASPLHF

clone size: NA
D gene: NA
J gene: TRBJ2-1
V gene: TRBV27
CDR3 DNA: TGTGCCAGCAGTTATACGACTATGGGCAATGAGCAGTTCTTC
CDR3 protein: CASSYTTMGNEQFF

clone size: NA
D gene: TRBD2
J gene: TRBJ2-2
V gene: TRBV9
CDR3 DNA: TGTGCCAGCAGCGATGTGGGACTAACCGGGGAGCTGTTTTTT
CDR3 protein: CASSDVGLTGELFF

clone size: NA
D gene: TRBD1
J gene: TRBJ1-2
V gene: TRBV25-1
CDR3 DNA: TGTGCCAGCAGTGCAACAGGGGGTAAAATCGGCTACACCTTC
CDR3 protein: CASSATGGKIGYTF

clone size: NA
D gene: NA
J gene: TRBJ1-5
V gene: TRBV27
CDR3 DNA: TGTGCCAGCAGTGCCTTTCGGACACCAACGTCTTATAGCAATCAGCCCCAGCATTTT
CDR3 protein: CASSAFRTPTSYSNQPQHF

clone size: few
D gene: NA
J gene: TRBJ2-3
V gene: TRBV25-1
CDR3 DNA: TGTGCCAGCAGTTCCCACACAGATACGCAGTATTTT
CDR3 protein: CASSSHTDTQYF

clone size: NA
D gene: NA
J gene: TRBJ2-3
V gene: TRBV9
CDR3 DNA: TGTGCCAGCAGCCCTGATAGGGGCCGAGGGGATACGCAGTATTTT
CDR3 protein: CASSPDRGRGDTQYF

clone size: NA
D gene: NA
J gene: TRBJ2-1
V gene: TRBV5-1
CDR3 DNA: TGCGCCAGCAGCTTGGACCTTCGGGGGCTTAACAATGAGCAGTTCTTC
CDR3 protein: CASSLDLRGLNNEQFF

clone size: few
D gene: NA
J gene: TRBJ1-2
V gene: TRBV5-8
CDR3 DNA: TGTGCCAGCAGCTTGGACGAAGTTGGCTACACCTTC
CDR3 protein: CASSLDEVGYTF

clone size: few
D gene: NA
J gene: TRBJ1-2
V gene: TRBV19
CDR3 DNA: TGTGCCAGTACCATACCTGGGACGGCCTATGGCTACACCTTC
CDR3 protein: CASTIPGTAYGYTF

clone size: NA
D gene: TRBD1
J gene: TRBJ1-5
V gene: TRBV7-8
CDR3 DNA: TGTGCCAGCAGCCCTGGGACAGGGGCGTCAAATCAGCCCCAGCATTTT
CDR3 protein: CASSPGTGASNQPQHF

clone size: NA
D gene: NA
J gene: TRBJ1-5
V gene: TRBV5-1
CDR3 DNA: TGCGCCAGCAGCGAGGGGTCCGATAGCAATCAGCCCCAGCATTTT
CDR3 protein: CASSEGSDSNQPQHF

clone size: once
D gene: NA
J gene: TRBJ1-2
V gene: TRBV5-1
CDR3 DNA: TGCGCCAGCAGCTTAGAAGAACGAGTCTATGGCTACACCTTC
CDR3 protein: CASSLEERVYGYTF

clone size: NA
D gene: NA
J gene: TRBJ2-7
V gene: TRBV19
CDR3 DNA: TGTGCCAGTAGTAGAGGACTTACCTACGAGCAGTACTTC
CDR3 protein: CASSRGLTYEQYF

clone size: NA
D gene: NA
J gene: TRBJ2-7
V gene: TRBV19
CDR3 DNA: TGTGCCAGTAGTACAGCGGCGAACTACGAGCAGTACTTC
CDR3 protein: CASSTAANYEQYF

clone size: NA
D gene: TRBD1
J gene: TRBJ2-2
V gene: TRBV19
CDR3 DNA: TGTGCCAGTACCCCGGGACAGGGGGCCCCCGGGGAGCTGTTTTTT
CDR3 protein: CASTPGQGAPGELFF

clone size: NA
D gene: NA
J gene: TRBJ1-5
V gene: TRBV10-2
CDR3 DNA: TGCGCCAGCAGTGCAAATAGCAATCAGCCCCAGCATTTT
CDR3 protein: CASSANSNQPQHF

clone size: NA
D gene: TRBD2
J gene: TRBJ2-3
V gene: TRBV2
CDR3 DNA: TGTGCCAGCGGACTAGCGGGGGTCCAGGGGACAGATACGCAGTATTTT
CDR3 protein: CASGLAGVQGTDTQYF

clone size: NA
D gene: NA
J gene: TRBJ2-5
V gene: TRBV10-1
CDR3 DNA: TGCGCCAGCAGTGAGTCAGGGACATCGAAAGAGACCCAGTACTTC
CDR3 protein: CASSESGTSKETQYF

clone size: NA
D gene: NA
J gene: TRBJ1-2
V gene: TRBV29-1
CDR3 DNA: TGCAGCGTTGAAGATCGGGGCTACACCTTC
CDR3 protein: CSVEDRGYTF

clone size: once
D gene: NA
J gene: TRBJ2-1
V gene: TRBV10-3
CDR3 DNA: TGTGCCATCAGTGAAAACCGGGTCCTACAGTTCTTC
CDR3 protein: CAISENRVLQFF

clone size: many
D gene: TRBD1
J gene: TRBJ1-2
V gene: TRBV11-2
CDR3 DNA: TGTGCCAGCAGCACCAGTAAGACAGGGGGTCTCTATGGCTACACCTTC
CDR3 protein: CASSTSKTGGLYGYTF

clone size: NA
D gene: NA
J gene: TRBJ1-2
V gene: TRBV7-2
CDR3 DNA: TGTGCCAGCAGCTTAGGGGGGTTTGATTATGGCTACACCTTC
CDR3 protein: CASSLGGFDYGYTF

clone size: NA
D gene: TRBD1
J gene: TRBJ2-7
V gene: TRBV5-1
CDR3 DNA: TGCGCCAGCACCAGTGGACAGGCCGGGGACGAGCAGTACTTC
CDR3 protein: CASTSGQAGDEQYF

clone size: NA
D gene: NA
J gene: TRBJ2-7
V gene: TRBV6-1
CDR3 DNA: TGTGCCAGCAGTGAAGAGGGAACTACCTCCAGGGTGCAGTACTTC
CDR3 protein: CASSEEGTTSRVQYF

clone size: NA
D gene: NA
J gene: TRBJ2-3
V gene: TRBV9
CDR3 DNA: TGTGCCAGCAGCGTAGGCCTTGGGACAGATACGCAGTATTTT
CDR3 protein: CASSVGLGTDTQYF

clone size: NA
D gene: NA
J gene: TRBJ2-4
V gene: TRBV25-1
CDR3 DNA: TGTGCCAGCAGTGATTCCGGGATCCAAGGCAAAAACATTCAGTACTTC
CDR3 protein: CASSDSGIQGKNIQYF

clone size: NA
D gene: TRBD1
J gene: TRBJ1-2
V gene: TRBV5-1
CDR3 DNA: TGCGCCAGCAGCCCGGGACAGGTGGATTGGTATGGCTACACCTTC
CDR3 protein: CASSPGQVDWYGYTF

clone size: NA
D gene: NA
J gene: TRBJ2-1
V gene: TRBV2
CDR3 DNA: TGTGCCAGCAGGGGCTATGAGCAGTTCTTC
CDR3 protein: CASRGYEQFF

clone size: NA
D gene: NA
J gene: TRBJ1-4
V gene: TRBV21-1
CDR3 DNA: TGTGCCAGCCCTATGGGTCTTGATAACAGGTGGGAAAAACTGTTTTTT
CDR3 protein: CASPMGLDNRWEKLFF

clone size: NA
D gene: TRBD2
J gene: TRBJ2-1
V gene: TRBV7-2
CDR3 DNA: TGTGCCAGCAGCGTTAGCGGGAACTCCTACAATGAGCAGTTCTTC
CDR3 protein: CASSVSGNSYNEQFF

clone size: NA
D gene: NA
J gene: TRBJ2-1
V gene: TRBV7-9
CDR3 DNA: TGTGCCAGCAGCAGACAAGGAGCTGACTGGGGGACTGAGCAGTTCTTC
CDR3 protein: CASSRQGADWGTEQFF

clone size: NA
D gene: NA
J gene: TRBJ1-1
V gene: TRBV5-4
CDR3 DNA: TGTGCCAGCGGCAAACAGGGCCAGAACACTGAAGCTTTCTTT
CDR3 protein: CASGKQGQNTEAFF

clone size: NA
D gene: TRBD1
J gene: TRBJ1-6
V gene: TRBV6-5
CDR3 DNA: TGTGCCAGCAGTCCCGGGACAGGTACTTCACCCCTCCACTTT
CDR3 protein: CASSPGTGTSPLHF

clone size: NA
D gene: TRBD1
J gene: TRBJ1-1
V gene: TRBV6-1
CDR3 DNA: TGTGCCAGCAGGGCCGGGACAGGGCCCACTGAAGCTTTCTTT
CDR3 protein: CASRAGTGPTEAFF

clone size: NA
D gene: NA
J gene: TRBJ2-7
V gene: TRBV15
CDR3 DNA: TGTGCCACCAGCAGAGATTCACAGGGAGAGCAGTACTTC
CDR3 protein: CATSRDSQGEQYF